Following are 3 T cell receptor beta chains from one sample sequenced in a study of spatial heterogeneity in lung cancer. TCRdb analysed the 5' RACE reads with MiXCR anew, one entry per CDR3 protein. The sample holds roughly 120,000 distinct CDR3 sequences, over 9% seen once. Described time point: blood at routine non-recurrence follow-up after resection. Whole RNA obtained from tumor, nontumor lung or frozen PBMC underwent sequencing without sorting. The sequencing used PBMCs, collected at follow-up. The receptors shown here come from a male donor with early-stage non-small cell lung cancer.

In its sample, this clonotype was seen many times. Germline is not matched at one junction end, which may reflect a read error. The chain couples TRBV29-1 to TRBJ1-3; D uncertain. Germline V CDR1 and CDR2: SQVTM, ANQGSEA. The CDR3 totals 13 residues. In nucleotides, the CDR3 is TGCAGCGCTGGTGGACTCTCTAGAAACACCATATATTTT. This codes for CSAGGLSRNTIYF. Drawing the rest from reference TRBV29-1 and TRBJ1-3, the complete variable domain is SAVISQKPSRDICQRGTSLTIQCQVDSQVTMMFWYRQQPGQSLTLIATANQGSEATYESGFVIDKFPISRPNLTFSTLTVSNMSPEDSSIYLCSAGGLSRNTIYFGEGSWLTVV.

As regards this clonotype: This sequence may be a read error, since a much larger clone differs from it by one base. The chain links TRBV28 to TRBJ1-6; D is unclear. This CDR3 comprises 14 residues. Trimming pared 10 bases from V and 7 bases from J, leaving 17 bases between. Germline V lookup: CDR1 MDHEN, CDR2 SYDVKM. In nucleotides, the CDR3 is TGTGCCATCACAGTTTCCGGGATCAATTCACCCCTCCACTTT. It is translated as CAITVSGINSPLHF.

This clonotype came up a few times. The CDR3 loop reads CASSAQPGQGTYEQYF. CDR3 sequence (DNA): TGTGCCAGCAGTGCACAACCGGGACAGGGGACCTACGAGCAGTACTTC. The chain joins TRBV25-1 to TRBJ2-7; 10 nucleotides agree with TRBD1. Trimming removed 4 bases from V and 2 bases from J; junction bases left unmatched: 8. From germline, CDR1 is MGHDK and CDR2 SYGVNS. The CDR3 is 16 amino acids.